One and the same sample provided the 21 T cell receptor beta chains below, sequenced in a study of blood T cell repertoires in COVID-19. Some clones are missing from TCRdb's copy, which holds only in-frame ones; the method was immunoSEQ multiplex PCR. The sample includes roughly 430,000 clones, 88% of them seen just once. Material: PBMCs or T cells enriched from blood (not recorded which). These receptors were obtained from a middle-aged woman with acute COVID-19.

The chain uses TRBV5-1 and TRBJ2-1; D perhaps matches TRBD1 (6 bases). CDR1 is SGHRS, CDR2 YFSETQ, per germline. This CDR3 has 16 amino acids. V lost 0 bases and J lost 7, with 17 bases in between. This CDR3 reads CASSLVAGDIRNEQFF. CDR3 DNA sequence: TGCGCCAGCAGCTTGGTTGCAGGGGATATTAGGAATGAGCAGTTCTTC.

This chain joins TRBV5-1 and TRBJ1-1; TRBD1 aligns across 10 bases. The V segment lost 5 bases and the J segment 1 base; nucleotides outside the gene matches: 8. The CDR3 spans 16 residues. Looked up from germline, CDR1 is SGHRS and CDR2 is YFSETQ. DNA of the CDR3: TGCGCCAGCAGAGACACGGGACAGGGGCCGAACACTGAAGCTTTCTTT. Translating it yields CASRDTGQGPNTEAFF.

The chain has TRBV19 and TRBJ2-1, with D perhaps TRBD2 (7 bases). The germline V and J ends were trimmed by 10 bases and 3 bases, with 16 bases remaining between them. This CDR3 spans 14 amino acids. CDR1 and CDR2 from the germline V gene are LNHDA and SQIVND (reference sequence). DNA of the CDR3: TGTGCCACCTTGGGGGGGCCTCGCTACAATGAGCAGTTCTTC. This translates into CATLGGPRYNEQFF.

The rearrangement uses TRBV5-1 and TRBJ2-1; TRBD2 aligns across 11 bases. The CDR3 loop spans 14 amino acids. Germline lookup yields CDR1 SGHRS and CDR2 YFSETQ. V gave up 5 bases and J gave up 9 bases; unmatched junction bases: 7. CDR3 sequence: CASSVSGGAGEQFF. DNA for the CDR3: TGCGCCAGCAGTGTTAGCGGGGGGGCCGGTGAGCAGTTCTTC. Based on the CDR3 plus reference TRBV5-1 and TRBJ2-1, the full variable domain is KAGVTQTPRYLIKTRGQQVTLSCSPISGHRSVSWYQQTPGQGLQFLFEYFSETQRNKGNFPGRFSGRQFSNSRSEMNVSTLELGDSALYLCASSVSGGAGEQFFGPGTRLTVL.

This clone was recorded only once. CDR3 sequence: CASSGSGGGRNTQYF. DNA of the CDR3: TGCGCCAGCAGTGGGTCAGGGGGGGGCCGGAATACGCAGTATTTT. The chain uses TRBV10-2 and TRBJ2-3; D tentatively fits TRBD1 or TRBD2 (7 bases each). V lost 4 bases, J lost 7 bases, and 18 bases lay in between. The germline CDR1 and CDR2 sequences are WSHSY and SAAADI. The CDR3 runs 15 residues.

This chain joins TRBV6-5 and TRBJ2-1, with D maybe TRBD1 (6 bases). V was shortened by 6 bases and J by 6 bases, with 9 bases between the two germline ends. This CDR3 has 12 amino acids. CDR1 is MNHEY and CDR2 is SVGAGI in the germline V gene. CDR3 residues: CASSTGFNEQFF. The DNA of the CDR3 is TGTGCCAGCAGCACAGGGTTCAATGAGCAGTTCTTC.

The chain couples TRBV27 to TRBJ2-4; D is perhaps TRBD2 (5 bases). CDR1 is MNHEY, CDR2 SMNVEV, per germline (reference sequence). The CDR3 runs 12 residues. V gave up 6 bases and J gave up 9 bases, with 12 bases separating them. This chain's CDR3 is CASSLKGGIQYF. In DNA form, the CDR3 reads TGTGCCAGCAGCCTCAAAGGAGGCATTCAGTACTTC.

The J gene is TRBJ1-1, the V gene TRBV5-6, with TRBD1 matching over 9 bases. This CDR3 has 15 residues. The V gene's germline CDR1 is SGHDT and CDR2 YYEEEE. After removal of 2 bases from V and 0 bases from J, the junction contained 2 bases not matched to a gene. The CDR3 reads CASSFRTGVNTEAFF. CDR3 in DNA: TGTGCCAGCAGCTTTAGGACAGGGGTGAACACTGAAGCTTTCTTT.

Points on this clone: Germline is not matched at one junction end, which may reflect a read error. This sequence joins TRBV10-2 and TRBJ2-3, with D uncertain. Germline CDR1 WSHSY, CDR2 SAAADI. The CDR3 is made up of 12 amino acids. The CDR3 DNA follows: TGCGCCAGCAGTGAGTCGTGGGCTATTAAGCATTTT. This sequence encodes CASSESWAIKHF.

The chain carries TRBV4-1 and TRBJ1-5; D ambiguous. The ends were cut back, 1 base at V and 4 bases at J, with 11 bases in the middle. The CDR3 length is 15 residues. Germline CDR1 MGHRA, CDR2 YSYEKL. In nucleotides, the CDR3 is TGCGCCAGCAGCCAAGGAGGGAGGAATAATCAGCCCCAGCATTTT. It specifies CASSQGGRNNQPQHF.

The CDR3, as DNA: TGTGCCAGCTCAGGACAGATTAACACTGAAGCTTTCTTT. Its protein is CASSGQINTEAFF. The rearrangement joins TRBV18 to TRBJ1-1; possibly TRBD1 for D (6 bases). Per germline, CDR1 KGHSH and CDR2 LQKENI. This CDR3 spans 13 amino acids. The V end was cut by 5 bases, the J end by 2 bases, with 9 bases between.

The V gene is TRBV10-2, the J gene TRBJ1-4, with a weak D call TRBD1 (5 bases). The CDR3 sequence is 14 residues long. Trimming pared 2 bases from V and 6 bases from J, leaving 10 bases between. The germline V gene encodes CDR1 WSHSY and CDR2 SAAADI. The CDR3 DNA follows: TGCGCCAGCAGTGAGAGGGGCTTGGATGAAAAACTGTTTTTT. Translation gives CASSERGLDEKLFF.

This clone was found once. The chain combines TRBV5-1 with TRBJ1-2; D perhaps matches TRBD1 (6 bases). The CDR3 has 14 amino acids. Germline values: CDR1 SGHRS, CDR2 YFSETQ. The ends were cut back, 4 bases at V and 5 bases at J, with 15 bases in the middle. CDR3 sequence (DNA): TGCGCCAGCAGCCATGGGCCACAGGGATATGGCTACACCTTC. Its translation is CASSHGPQGYGYTF.

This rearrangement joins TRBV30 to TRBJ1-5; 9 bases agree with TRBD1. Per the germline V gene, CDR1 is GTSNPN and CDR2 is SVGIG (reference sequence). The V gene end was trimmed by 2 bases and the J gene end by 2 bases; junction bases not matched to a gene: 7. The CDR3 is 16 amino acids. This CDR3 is CAWSHRGLAGNQPQHF. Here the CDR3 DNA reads TGTGCCTGGAGTCACAGGGGGCTCGCGGGCAATCAGCCCCAGCATTTT.

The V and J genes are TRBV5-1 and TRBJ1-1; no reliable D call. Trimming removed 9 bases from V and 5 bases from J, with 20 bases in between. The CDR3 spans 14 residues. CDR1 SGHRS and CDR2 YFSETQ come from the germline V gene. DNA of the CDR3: TGCGCCACGGAGACACACGGGGTCTTGACTGAAGCTTTCTTT. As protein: CATETHGVLTEAFF.

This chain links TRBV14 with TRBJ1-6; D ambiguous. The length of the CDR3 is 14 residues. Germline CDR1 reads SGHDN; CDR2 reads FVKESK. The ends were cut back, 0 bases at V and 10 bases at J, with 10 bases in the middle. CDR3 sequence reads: CASSQDHLRSPLHF. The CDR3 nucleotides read TGTGCCAGCAGCCAAGACCATTTGAGATCACCCCTCCACTTT.

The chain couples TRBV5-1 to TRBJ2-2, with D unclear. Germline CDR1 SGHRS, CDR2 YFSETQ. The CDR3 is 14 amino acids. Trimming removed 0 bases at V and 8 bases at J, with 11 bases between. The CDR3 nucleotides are TGCGCCAGCAGCTTGGACAAGAAAACGGGGGAGCTGTTTTTT. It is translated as CASSLDKKTGELFF.

The CDR3 sequence: CASSLAGPSPGNTIYF. CDR3 nucleotides: TGTGCCAGCAGCTTAGCGGGCCCCTCCCCTGGAAACACCATATATTTT. V usage is TRBV7-9 and J usage is TRBJ1-3; D is undetermined. From germline, CDR1 is SEHNR and CDR2 FQNEAQ (reference sequence). The CDR3 has 16 amino acids. Trimming stripped 0 bases from V and 2 bases from J, with 11 bases between.

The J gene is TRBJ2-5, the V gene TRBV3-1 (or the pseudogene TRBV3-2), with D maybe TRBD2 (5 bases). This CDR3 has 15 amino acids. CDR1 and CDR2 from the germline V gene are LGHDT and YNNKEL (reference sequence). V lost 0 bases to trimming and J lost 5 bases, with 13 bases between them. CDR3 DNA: TGTGCCAGCAGCCAAGATCGAGCTAGCAGGGAGACCCAGTACTTC. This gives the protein CASSQDRASRETQYF.

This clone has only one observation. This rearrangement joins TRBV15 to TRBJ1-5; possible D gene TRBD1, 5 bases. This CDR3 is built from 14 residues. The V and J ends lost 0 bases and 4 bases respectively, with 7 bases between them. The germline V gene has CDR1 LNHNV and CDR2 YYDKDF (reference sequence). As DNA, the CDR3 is TGTGCCACCAGCAGAGAGACAGCGAATCAGCCCCAGCATTTT. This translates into CATSRETANQPQHF.

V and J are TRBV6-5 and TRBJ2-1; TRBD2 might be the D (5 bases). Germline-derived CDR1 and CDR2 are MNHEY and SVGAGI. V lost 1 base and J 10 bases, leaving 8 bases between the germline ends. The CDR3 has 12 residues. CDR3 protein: CASSYLGGEQFF. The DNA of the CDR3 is TGTGCCAGCAGTTACTTAGGAGGCGAGCAGTTCTTC.